A selection of T cell receptor beta chains follows, all from one sample in a study of T cell clones after liver transplantation. Assay: immunoSEQ multiplex PCR; the TCRdb copy retains only in-frame clones and omits some. The repertoire holds roughly 62,000 clones, around 70% seen once, with roughly 2.8% in the top ten. Sequences were derived from CD4+ T cells from blood, sampled at the roughly 16-month timepoint. These receptors all come from a human patient who received a liver transplant. Some T cells may be supplied by the graft donor. CDR3s include the opening cysteine and the closing phenylalanine or tryptophan. D genes are given only for firm matches. A row's size may be missing; if present it is once, few, many or a size class.

-,TRBV15,TRBJ2-5,-,CATSRDLRGTQYF,TGTGCCACCAGCAGAGATCTCCGCGGAACCCAGTACTTC
-,TRBV29-1,TRBJ2-3,-,CSVAKRSTDTQYF,TGCAGCGTTGCGAAGCGGTCCACAGATACGCAGTATTTT
-,TRBV19,TRBJ2-7,-,CASSIEDHYEQYF,TGTGCCAGTAGTATCGAGGACCACTACGAGCAGTACTTC
few,TRBV7-2,TRBJ2-3,-,CASSFQGLGDTQYF,TGTGCCAGCAGCTTTCAGGGGCTGGGAGATACGCAGTATTTT
few,TRBV2,TRBJ2-7,TRBD2,CASRSSSGGTYEQYF,TGTGCCAGCAGGAGCTCTAGCGGGGGAACCTACGAGCAGTACTTC
-,TRBV5-4,TRBJ2-1,TRBD2,CASTSSPTSGGDEQFF,TGTGCCAGCACCTCCAGCCCGACTAGCGGGGGCGATGAGCAGTTCTTC
once,TRBV6-1,TRBJ1-2,-,CASSDPRSRYTF,TGTGCCAGCAGTGACCCGCGGTCCCGCTACACCTTC
-,TRBV5-1,TRBJ2-2,-,CASSPGTVGELFF,TGCGCCAGCAGCCCGGGGACGGTCGGGGAGCTGTTTTTT
-,TRBV5-1,TRBJ2-5,-,CASNEDPRETQYF,TGCGCCAGCAACGAGGATCCGCGAGAGACCCAGTACTTC
-,TRBV18,TRBJ1-3,TRBD1,CASSPSTGGLDGNTIYF,TGTGCCAGCTCGCCTTCTACAGGGGGCCTTGATGGAAACACCATATATTTT
-,TRBV27,TRBJ1-1,TRBD1,CASSSTGGVTEAFF,TGTGCCAGCAGTTCGACAGGGGGAGTCACTGAAGCTTTCTTT
-,TRBV7-2,TRBJ1-5,-,CASSLRARMDQPQHF,TGTGCCAGCAGCCTACGGGCCCGAATGGATCAGCCCCAGCATTTT
-,TRBV30,TRBJ1-2,-,CAWTRDLIANYGYTF,TGTGCCTGGACCCGGGACCTGATTGCTAACTATGGCTACACCTTC
-,TRBV29-1,TRBJ1-2,TRBD1,CSVLPGTVYGYTF,TGCAGCGTGCTCCCCGGGACAGTTTATGGCTACACCTTC
few,TRBV6-1,TRBJ1-1,-,CASSVMVGAHEAFF,TGTGCCAGCAGTGTAATGGTGGGAGCTCATGAAGCTTTCTTT
-,TRBV21-1,TRBJ1-3,-,CASSKPDRGLEVCGNTIYF,TGTGCCAGCAGCAAACCCGACAGGGGGCTTGAAGTGTGTGGAAACACCATATATTTT
-,TRBV9,TRBJ1-1,TRBD1,CASSGDSLNTEAFF,TGTGCCAGCAGCGGGGACAGTTTGAACACTGAAGCTTTCTTT
-,TRBV6-5,TRBJ2-1,TRBD1,CASSPTGTGHNEQFF,TGTGCCAGCAGCCCGACCGGGACAGGGCACAATGAGCAGTTCTTC
-,TRBV6-1,TRBJ1-4,-,CASSELSRGGELFF,TGTGCCAGCAGTGAATTGTCCCGGGGAGGCGAACTGTTTTTT
-,TRBV6-5,TRBJ1-2,-,CASSYSGGDYGYTF,TGTGCCAGCAGTTACTCCGGGGGGGACTATGGCTACACCTTC
-,TRBV27,TRBJ2-3,-,CASSPSYSTDTQYF,TGTGCCAGCAGTCCGTCTTATAGCACAGATACGCAGTATTTT
-,TRBV19,TRBJ1-6,-,CASTLAPGLGSPLHF,TGTGCCAGTACCTTGGCCCCCGGCTTGGGTTCACCCCTCCACTTT
-,TRBV27,TRBJ1-1,TRBD1,CASSSYGTGGNTEAFF,TGTGCCAGCAGTTCATACGGGACAGGGGGGAACACTGAAGCTTTCTTT
-,TRBV30,TRBJ1-4,TRBD1,CAWSGQGGEKLFF,TGTGCCTGGAGTGGACAGGGCGGGGAAAAACTGTTTTTT
once,TRBV5-6,TRBJ2-2,-,CASSLALSGPTGELFF,TGTGCCAGCAGCTTGGCGTTGAGCGGACCCACCGGGGAGCTGTTTTTT
few,TRBV28,TRBJ1-2,-,CASSLPPGNFFYGYTF,TGTGCCAGCAGTTTACCACCGGGAAACTTTTTCTATGGCTACACCTTC
-,TRBV28,TRBJ1-1,TRBD1,CASSSGQGTEAFF,TGTGCCAGCAGTTCCGGACAGGGCACTGAAGCTTTCTTT
-,TRBV2,TRBJ2-2,TRBD1,CASSWTGPTGELFF,TGTGCCAGCAGTTGGACAGGGCCAACCGGGGAGCTGTTTTTT
-,TRBV5-1,TRBJ1-1,-,CASSLAGAGNTEAFF,TGCGCCAGCAGCTTGGCCGGTGCCGGGAACACTGAAGCTTTCTTT
once,TRBV7-8,TRBJ2-3,-,CASSHTDTQYF,TGTGCCAGCAGTCATACAGATACGCAGTATTTT
-,TRBV2,TRBJ2-5,-,CASRKVQETQYF,TGTGCCAGCAGGAAGGTACAAGAGACCCAGTACTTC
-,TRBV4-3,TRBJ2-1,-,CASSQEGLAALGNEQFF,TGCGCCAGCAGCCAAGAAGGGCTAGCTGCCTTGGGGAATGAGCAGTTCTTC
-,TRBV27,TRBJ1-1,-,CASSFRTELKAFF,TGTGCCAGCAGTTTCCGGACGGAGTTAAAAGCTTTCTTT
few,TRBV9,TRBJ1-6,-,CASSDQDRNLHF,TGTGCCAGCAGCGATCAGGATAGGAACCTCCACTTT
once,TRBV2,TRBJ2-5,-,CASNRGQETQYF,TGTGCCAGCAATCGGGGACAAGAGACCCAGTACTTC
few,TRBV18,TRBJ1-2,-,CASSRSRDDGYTF,TGTGCCAGCTCACGTAGCAGGGATGATGGCTACACCTTC
-,TRBV6-1,TRBJ1-3,-,CASSESPTGSAGNTIYF,TGTGCCAGCAGCGAAAGCCCTACAGGGTCAGCTGGAAACACCATATATTTT
-,TRBV2,TRBJ2-1,TRBD1,CASSPPGQGVGKEQFF,TGTGCCAGCAGCCCCCCGGGACAGGGGGTGGGGAAAGAGCAGTTCTTC
-,TRBV19,TRBJ1-1,-,CASSIRGRGTEAFF,TGTGCCAGTAGTATAAGGGGCAGAGGCACTGAAGCTTTCTTT
-,TRBV19,TRBJ2-2,-,CASSIGGETGELFF,TGTGCCAGTAGTATAGGGGGAGAGACCGGGGAGCTGTTTTTT
-,TRBV7-6,TRBJ2-1,-,CASSLAGAHNEQFF,TGTGCCAGCAGCTTAGCGGGGGCTCACAATGAGCAGTTCTTC
-,TRBV30,TRBJ2-6,-,CALRKPGANVLTF,TGTGCCTTGAGAAAACCTGGGGCCAACGTCCTGACTTTC
-,TRBV5-1,TRBJ1-4,-,CASRTGEFNEKLFF,TGCGCCAGCAGGACTGGGGAATTTAATGAAAAACTGTTTTTT
few,TRBV5-1,TRBJ1-2,-,CASSLDEGYTF,TGCGCCAGCAGCTTAGACGAAGGCTACACCTTC
once,TRBV5-1,TRBJ2-3,TRBD2,CASSLGLAGGTDTQYF,TGCGCCAGCAGCTTGGGACTAGCGGGAGGAACAGATACGCAGTATTTT
few,TRBV15,TRBJ2-1,TRBD1,CATSKGQGLGPNEQFF,TGTGCCACCAGCAAGGGACAGGGTTTGGGTCCCAATGAGCAGTTCTTC
once,TRBV28,TRBJ1-1,TRBD1,CASSPTGGRTEAFF,TGTGCCAGCAGCCCCACAGGGGGTAGGACTGAAGCTTTCTTT
-,TRBV5-6,TRBJ1-1,-,CASTIRGGNDFLF,TGTGCCAGCACTATTCGCGGGGGAAATGACTTCCTATTT
-,TRBV28,TRBJ2-5,-,CASSFAGGTQYF,TGTGCCAGCAGTTTTGCTGGTGGGACCCAGTACTTC
-,TRBV19,TRBJ2-1,-,CASSTNYYNEQFF,TGTGCCAGTAGTACAAATTACTACAATGAGCAGTTCTTC
-,TRBV27,TRBJ1-1,-,CASRFDILQDTEAFF,TGTGCCAGCAGGTTTGACATCTTACAGGACACTGAAGCTTTCTTT
-,TRBV18,TRBJ2-5,-,CASSPQETQYF,TGTGCCAGCTCACCTCAAGAGACCCAGTACTTC
few,TRBV30,TRBJ2-1,TRBD1,CAWSGARQGGNEQFF,TGTGCCTGGAGCGGGGCCCGACAGGGCGGCAATGAGCAGTTCTTC
-,TRBV6-1,TRBJ1-4,-,CASSVWGGNEKLFF,TGTGCCAGCAGTGTGTGGGGGGGGAATGAAAAACTGTTTTTT
-,TRBV4-3,TRBJ2-1,-,CASSHRASGSYNEQFF,TGCGCCAGCAGCCACAGGGCCTCGGGCTCCTACAATGAGCAGTTCTTC
-,TRBV7-2,TRBJ2-6,TRBD2,CASSKGLAGGYPGANVLTF,TGTGCCAGCAGCAAGGGACTAGCGGGGGGATACCCTGGGGCCAACGTCCTGACTTTC
few,TRBV2,TRBJ2-1,-,CASIDRNYNEQFF,TGTGCCAGCATAGACAGAAACTACAATGAGCAGTTCTTC
-,TRBV27,TRBJ2-1,TRBD2,CASMDLGLAGTQFF,TGTGCCAGCATGGACCTTGGACTAGCGGGTACTCAGTTCTTC
-,TRBV7-2,TRBJ2-3,TRBD2,CASSRLGAGGGGVSDTQYF,TGTGCCAGCAGCCGCTTAGGGGCGGGAGGTGGTGGGGTCTCAGATACGCAGTATTTT